The text below deals with one TCR beta chain. These data are taken from a study of CD8 T cells in Susac syndrome. TCR beta sequencing was performed on blood CD8+ and CD4+ T cells. As controls, healthy donors matched for age and sex were used. CD8+ and CD4+ T cells were negatively isolated; TEMRA cells were FACS-enriched. RNA amounts of roughly 0.5 to 1 ug underwent reverse transcription with random hexamers. The TCR beta CDR3 was amplified by immunoSEQ multiplex PCR across 54 Vbeta, 13 Jbeta. Each CDR3 protein gets one entry after TCRdb re-called the immunoSEQ multiplex PCR reads with MiXCR. The sample records under 200,000 distinct CDR3 sequences, 92% being singletons. The CDR3 has 16 residues. J gave up 2 bases and V 6 bases, and 9 bases lay outside the gene matches. Germline V gives CDR1 DFQATT, CDR2 SNEGSKA (reference sequence).

The chain has TRBV20-1 and TRBJ2-3; 12 nucleotides line up with TRBD2. This TCR was sampled from a human donor in good health. The source material was CD4+ T cells from PBMCs. As DNA, the CDR3 is TGCAGTGCCCGGCCTAGCGGGAGGGCTTTCACAGATACGCAGTATTTT. Translation: CSARPSGRAFTDTQYF.